The clone carrying this TCR beta chain has a handful of counts. The sample originates from a study of blood T cell repertoires in COVID-19. Study context: Nucleic acid was either cDNA or gDNA, and it came from T cells, B-cell-depleted T cells, or PBMCs.

Libraries were prepared by immunoSEQ multiplex PCR; TCRdb keeps only in-frame clonotypes and omits some of them. The sample lists 75,000 to 100,000 clones, about 76% occurring once. Germline-derived CDR1 and CDR2 are SGHTA and FQGNSA. V was pared by 3 bases and J by 3 bases, with 6 bases of the junction left unmatched. CDR3 length: 15 residues. J is TRBJ2-7 and V is TRBV7-2, with TRBD2 matching 9 bases. The sequenced sample consisted of peripheral blood. The TCR originated in a woman of 80 years or more with acute or convalescent COVID-19. CDR3 DNA: TGTGCCAGCAGCTTTTCCCCGACTAGCGGCTACGAGCAGTACTTC. Translating gives CASSFSPTSGYEQYF. The whole variable domain, remainder taken from reference TRBV7-2 and TRBJ2-7, is GAGVSQSPSNKVTEKGKDVELRCDPISGHTALYWYRQSLGQGLEFLIYFQGNSAPDKSGLPSDRFSAERTGGSVSTLTIQRTQQEDSAVYLCASSFSPTSGYEQYFGPGTRLTVT.